This T cell receptor (beta chain) was documented in a study of T cell repertoires in cytomegalovirus infection. Turning to the study itself: Public TCR beta signatures provided an indication of both CMV infection and a matching HLA type. Findings and caveats of the study: CMV-specific TCR beta clonotypes restricted by HLA-C dominated the ex vivo response.

Trimming took 1 base from V and 5 from J, leaving 8 bases between them. Germline values: CDR1 MNHEY, CDR2 SMNVEV (reference sequence). This CDR3 has 13 residues. MiXCR was run by TCRdb on the reads, yielding one entry per CDR3 protein. The sample has 650,000 to 900,000 distinct CDR3 sequences, roughly 33% seen once; the top ten hold around 12%. With regard to this clonotype: Antigen specificity is unknown.

This chain uses TRBV27 with TRBJ2-5; the D gene is possibly TRBD1 (5 bases). The clonotype originates from a human donor in good health (CMV status not recorded). Some clones in this sample may be carry-over from other donors' samples. Specimen: cultured CD8+ T cells from PBMCs, collected from culture after CMV antigen stimulation. The CDR3 DNA is TGTGCCAGCAGTTTATATAAGGGGGAGACCCAGTACTTC. Amino acid sequence: CASSLYKGETQYF.